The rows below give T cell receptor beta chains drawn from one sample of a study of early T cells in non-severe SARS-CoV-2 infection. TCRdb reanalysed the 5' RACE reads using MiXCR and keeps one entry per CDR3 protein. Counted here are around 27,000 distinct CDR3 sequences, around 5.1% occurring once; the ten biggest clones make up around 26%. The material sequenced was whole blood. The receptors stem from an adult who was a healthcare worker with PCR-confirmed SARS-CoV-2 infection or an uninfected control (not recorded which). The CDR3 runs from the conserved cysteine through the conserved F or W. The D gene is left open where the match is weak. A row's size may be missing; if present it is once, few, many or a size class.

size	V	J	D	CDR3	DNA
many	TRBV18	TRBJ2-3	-	CASSPLAGITDTQYF	TGTGCCAGCTCACCACTAGCCGGGATCACAGATACGCAGTATTTT
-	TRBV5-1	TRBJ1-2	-	CASSSEGSNYGYTF	TGCGCCAGCAGCTCGGAGGGTTCTAACTATGGCTACACCTTC
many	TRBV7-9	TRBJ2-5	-	CASSLGTDGLAQYF	TGTGCCAGCAGCTTAGGGACAGACGGGTTGGCCCAGTACTTC
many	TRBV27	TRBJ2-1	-	CASSRTFNPQWEQFF	TGTGCCAGCAGCCGGACTTTTAACCCTCAATGGGAGCAGTTCTTC
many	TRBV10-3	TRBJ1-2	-	CAIMTSVGGFGGYTF	TGTGCCATCATGACCTCCGTAGGGGGGTTTGGAGGCTACACCTTC
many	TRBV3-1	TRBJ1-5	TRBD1	CASSPQGSGNQPQHF	TGTGCCAGCAGCCCACAGGGGTCGGGTAATCAGCCCCAGCATTTT
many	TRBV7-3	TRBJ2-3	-	CASSPGTDTQYF	TGTGCCAGCAGCCCTGGGACAGATACGCAGTATTTT
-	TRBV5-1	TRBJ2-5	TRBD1	CASSGGQHQETQYF	TGCGCCAGCAGCGGGGGACAGCACCAAGAGACCCAGTACTTC
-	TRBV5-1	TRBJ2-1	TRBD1	CASSLGLAGQGYNEQFF	TGCGCCAGCAGCTTGGGACTTGCGGGACAGGGTTACAATGAGCAGTTCTTC
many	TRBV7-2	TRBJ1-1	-	CASSLVAVATEAFF	TGTGCCAGCAGCTTAGTTGCGGTGGCCACTGAAGCTTTCTTT
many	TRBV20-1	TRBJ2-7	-	CSARVTSSETSEQYF	TGCAGTGCTAGAGTGACCTCTAGCGAGACTTCCGAGCAGTACTTC
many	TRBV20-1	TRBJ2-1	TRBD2	CSASPGGGNEQFF	TGCAGTGCTAGTCCGGGCGGGGGGAATGAGCAGTTCTTC
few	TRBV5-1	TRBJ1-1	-	CASTIGGNTEAFF	TGCGCCAGCACCATAGGGGGGAACACTGAAGCTTTCTTT
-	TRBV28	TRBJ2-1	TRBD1	CASSFRDSRYNEQFF	TGTGCCAGCAGTTTCCGGGACAGTCGTTACAATGAGCAGTTCTTC
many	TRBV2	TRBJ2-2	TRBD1	CASRGQGHTGELFF	TGTGCCAGCAGGGGACAGGGGCACACCGGGGAGCTGTTTTTT
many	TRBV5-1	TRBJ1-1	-	CASSITENTEAFF	TGCGCCAGCAGCATAACAGAGAACACTGAAGCTTTCTTT
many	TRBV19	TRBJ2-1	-	CASSTGPIYGEQFF	TGTGCCAGTAGTACGGGACCGATCTACGGTGAGCAGTTCTTC
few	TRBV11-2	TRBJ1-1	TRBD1	CASSLTGGLTEAFF	TGTGCCAGCAGTCTAACAGGGGGCCTCACTGAAGCTTTCTTT
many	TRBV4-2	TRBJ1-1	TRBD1	CASSRITGDTEAFF	TGTGCCAGCAGCCGGATAACAGGGGACACTGAAGCTTTCTTT
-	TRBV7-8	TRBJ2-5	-	CASSLSPVGQGMNLETQYF	TGTGCCAGCAGCTTATCCCCGGTCGGGCAGGGGATGAACCTAGAGACCCAGTACTTC
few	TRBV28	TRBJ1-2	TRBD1	CASSSPGQGDYGYTF	TGTGCCAGCAGTTCCCCGGGACAGGGAGACTATGGCTACACCTTC
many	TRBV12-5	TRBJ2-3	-	CASGLGQGSGINTDTQYF	TGTGCTAGTGGTTTGGGTCAAGGTAGCGGAATAAACACAGATACGCAGTATTTT
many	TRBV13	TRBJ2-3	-	CASSSGVRDTQYF	TGTGCCAGCAGCTCAGGGGTTAGAGATACGCAGTATTTT
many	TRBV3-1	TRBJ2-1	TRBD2	CASSQDRLPGTSGRVEQFF	TGTGCCAGCAGCCAAGATCGCCTGCCCGGGACTAGCGGGAGGGTTGAGCAGTTCTTC
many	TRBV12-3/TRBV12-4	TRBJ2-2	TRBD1	CASRLILPGQGGGELFF	TGTGCCAGCAGACTGATCCTTCCGGGACAGGGCGGCGGGGAGCTGTTTTTT
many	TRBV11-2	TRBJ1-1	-	CASSFRGRAFF	TGTGCCAGCAGCTTCAGGGGCCGAGCTTTCTTT
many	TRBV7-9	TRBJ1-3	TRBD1	CASSPVGQNSENTIYF	TGTGCCAGCAGCCCGGTGGGACAGAACTCTGAAAACACCATATATTTT
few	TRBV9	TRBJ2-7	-	CASSVGPTSRSEQYF	TGTGCCAGCAGCGTAGGCCCCACGAGCAGGAGTGAGCAGTACTTC
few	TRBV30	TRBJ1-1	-	CAWSGHDWLMNTEAFF	TGTGCCTGGAGTGGCCATGATTGGCTGATGAACACTGAAGCTTTCTTT
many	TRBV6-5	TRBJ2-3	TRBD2	CASRPTGLAGRTTDTQYF	TGTGCCAGCAGACCCACAGGACTAGCGGGAAGAACCACAGATACGCAGTATTTT
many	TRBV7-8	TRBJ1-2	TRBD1	CASSLAGQGIVGYTF	TGTGCCAGCAGCTTAGCAGGACAGGGTATAGTTGGCTACACCTTC
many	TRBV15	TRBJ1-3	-	CATSRDSSGNTIYF	TGTGCCACCAGCAGAGATAGCTCTGGAAACACCATATATTTT
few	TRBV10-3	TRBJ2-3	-	CAIGSHQRTDTQYF	TGTGCCATCGGATCCCATCAGCGCACAGATACGCAGTATTTT
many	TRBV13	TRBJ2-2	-	CASSLGKYTGELFF	TGTGCCAGCAGCTTAGGAAAGTACACCGGGGAGCTGTTTTTT
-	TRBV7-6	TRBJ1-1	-	CASSLAVPGANTEAFF	TGTGCCAGCAGCTTAGCTGTGCCGGGGGCGAACACTGAAGCTTTCTTT
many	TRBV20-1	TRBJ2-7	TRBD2	CSARDGTSGPYEQYF	TGCAGTGCTAGAGACGGGACTAGCGGCCCCTACGAGCAGTACTTC
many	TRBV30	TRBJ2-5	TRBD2	CAWRGGAEQETQYF	TGTGCCTGGAGGGGAGGGGCCGAACAAGAGACCCAGTACTTC